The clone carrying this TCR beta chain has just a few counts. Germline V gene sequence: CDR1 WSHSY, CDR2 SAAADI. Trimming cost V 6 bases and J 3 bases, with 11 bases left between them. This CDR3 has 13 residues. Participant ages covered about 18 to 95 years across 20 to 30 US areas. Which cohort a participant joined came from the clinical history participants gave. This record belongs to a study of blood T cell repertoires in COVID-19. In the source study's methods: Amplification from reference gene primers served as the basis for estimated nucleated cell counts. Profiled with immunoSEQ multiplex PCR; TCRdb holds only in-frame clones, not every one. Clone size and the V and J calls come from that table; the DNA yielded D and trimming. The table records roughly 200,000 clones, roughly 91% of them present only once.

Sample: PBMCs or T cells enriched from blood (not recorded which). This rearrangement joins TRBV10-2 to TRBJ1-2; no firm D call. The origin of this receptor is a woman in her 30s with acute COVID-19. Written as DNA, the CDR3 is TGCGCCAGCAGCACCGGGAGGGACTATGGCTACACCTTC. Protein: CASSTGRDYGYTF.